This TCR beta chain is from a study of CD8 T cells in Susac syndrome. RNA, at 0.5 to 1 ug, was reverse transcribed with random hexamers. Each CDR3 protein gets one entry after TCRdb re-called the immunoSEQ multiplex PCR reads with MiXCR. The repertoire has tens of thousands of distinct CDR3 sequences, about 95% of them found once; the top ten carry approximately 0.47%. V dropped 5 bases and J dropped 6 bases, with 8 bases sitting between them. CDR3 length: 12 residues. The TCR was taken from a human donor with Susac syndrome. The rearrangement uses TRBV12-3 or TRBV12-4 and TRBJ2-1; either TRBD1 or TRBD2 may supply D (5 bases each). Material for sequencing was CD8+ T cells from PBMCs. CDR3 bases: TGTGCCAGCAGTACTAGGGGCAATGAGCAGTTCTTC. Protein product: CASSTRGNEQFF.